These 9 T cell receptor beta chains were all obtained from the same sample, sequenced in a study of blood T cell repertoires in COVID-19. Using immunoSEQ multiplex PCR, the repertoire was profiled, and TCRdb retains in-frame clones only, with some absent. In the table there are about 170,000 clones, around 80% of which are singletons. Material for sequencing was PBMCs or T cells enriched from blood (not recorded which). Receptors originate from a man aged 45-65 years who had recovered from COVID-19.

The rearrangement uses TRBV7-8 and TRBJ2-1, with a possible D match to TRBD1 (5 bases). V was cut by 5 bases and J by 0 bases, with 11 bases left in between. Germline V lookup: CDR1 SGHVS, CDR2 FQNEAQ. The CDR3 is 15 residues long. Here the CDR3 reads CASSTWGSSYNEQFF. DNA for the CDR3: TGTGCCAGCAGCACCTGGGGCAGCTCCTACAATGAGCAGTTCTTC.

With respect to this clone: Within the sample, other DNA sequences also encode this same CDR3. The chain combines TRBV9 with TRBJ1-6; TRBD1 matches at 10 bases. Germline V lookup: CDR1 SGDLS, CDR2 YYNGEE. This CDR3 spans 15 amino acids. J was trimmed by 10 bases and V by 0 bases; bases with no gene match: 4. CDR3 loop: CASSVGQGAGSPLHF. The DNA of the CDR3 is TGTGCCAGCAGCGTAGGACAGGGGGCAGGATCACCCCTCCACTTT. The full variable domain, in which reference TRBV9 and TRBJ1-6 provide the parts outside the CDR3, is DSGVTQTPKHLITATGQRVTLRCSPRSGDLSVYWYQQSLDQGLQFLIQYYNGEERAKGNILERFSAQQFPDLHSELNLSSLELGDSALYFCASSVGQGAGSPLHFGNGTRLTVT.

In this sample, this clone turned up once. The rearrangement links TRBV6-5 to TRBJ1-1; D might be TRBD1 (6 bases). The CDR3 consists of 15 residues. V lost 5 bases and J lost 1, with 14 bases in between. Per the germline V gene, CDR1 is MNHEY and CDR2 is SVGAGI. In DNA form, the CDR3 reads TGTGCCAGCAGTCACAGGGCTAAGGGGAACACTGAAGCTTTCTTT. It specifies CASSHRAKGNTEAFF.

The chain employs TRBV6-5 and TRBJ1-2, with a weak D call TRBD1 (6 bases). Trimming shortened V by 2 bases and J by 8 bases, and 12 bases separated the two germline ends. Germline loops: CDR1 MNHEY, CDR2 SVGAGI. The CDR3 extends over 13 amino acids. CDR3 in DNA: TGTGCCAGCAGTTACGCACAGGGCCGAGGCTACACCTTC. This gives the protein CASSYAQGRGYTF.

A few counts support this clone. The chain is built from TRBV5-1 and TRBJ1-1; tentative D call: TRBD1 (6 bases). Trimming pared 5 bases from V and 2 bases from J, leaving 10 bases between. Germline CDR1 and CDR2: SGHRS and YFSETQ. The CDR3 loop spans 13 amino acids. The CDR3 nucleotides are TGCGCCAGCAGGGACAGCCGTAACACTGAAGCTTTCTTT. It translates to CASRDSRNTEAFF.

The chain uses TRBV12-3 or TRBV12-4 and TRBJ2-5; D is possibly TRBD1 (5 bases). The CDR3 length is 13 residues. Trimming pared 1 base from V and 5 bases from J, leaving 8 bases between. CDR3 region: CASSLGRGETQYF. CDR3 nucleotide sequence: TGTGCCAGCAGTTTAGGAAGGGGCGAGACCCAGTACTTC.

In its sample, this clone was seen a few times. This chain connects TRBV5-1 to TRBJ2-7; TRBD2 might be the D (5 bases). CDR3 length: 14 residues. The germline CDR1 and CDR2 sequences are SGHRS and YFSETQ. The V and J ends lost 3 bases and 3 bases respectively, with 13 bases between them. The CDR3 loop is CASSSNHRDYEQYF. CDR3 bases: TGCGCCAGCAGCTCAAACCACCGGGACTACGAGCAGTACTTC.

The rearrangement links TRBV9 to TRBJ1-2; D gene ambiguous. The CDR3 is made up of 15 amino acids. Per germline, CDR1 SGDLS and CDR2 YYNGEE. V lost 0 bases and J 0 bases, leaving 9 bases between the germline ends. The CDR3 loop reads CASSVAAQTNYGYTF. The CDR3 nucleotides are TGTGCCAGCAGCGTAGCAGCACAGACTAACTATGGCTACACCTTC.

The chain uses TRBV6-5 and TRBJ1-2; 7 bases match TRBD1. V shed 8 bases and J 10 bases; nucleotides not matched to a gene: 7. Germline V lookup: CDR1 MNHEY, CDR2 SVGAGI. CDR3 length: 11 amino acids. In DNA form, the CDR3 reads TGTGCCAGCGCCTTGGACAGGACCTACACCTTC. Translating gives CASALDRTYTF.